This record covers a single T cell receptor (beta chain). Methods used by the authors: Amplifying reference gene primers gave estimates of nucleated cell counts. TCRdb's table, derived via immunoSEQ multiplex PCR, lists solely in-frame clones and lacks some. V, J and clone size were drawn from that table, and D and trimming were deduced from the DNA. The sample records around 500,000 clones, 80% to 90% being singletons. The entry originates in a study of blood T cell repertoires in COVID-19. Turning to the study itself: Samples of COVID-19 (acute and convalescent) were obtained from the United States, Italy and Spain. Sources were T cells, B-cell-depleted T cells, or PBMCs; the material itself was cDNA or gDNA.

The CDR3 loop spans 14 amino acids. Germline V gene lookup returns CDR1 MRHNA and CDR2 SNTAGT. The V end lost 5 bases, the J end lost 4 bases, and 14 bases lay between the germline ends. This TCR came from a human donor in a cohort sampled during active COVID-19. The sample taken for sequencing was peripheral blood. The chain combines TRBV6-4 with TRBJ1-2; possibly TRBD1 for D (5 bases). The CDR3, as DNA: TGTGCCAGCAGTAGAGAGGAGGGGTCCTATGGCTACACCTTC. It codes for CASSREEGSYGYTF.